Shown below are 5 T cell receptor beta chains from a single sample sequenced in a study of cytomegalovirus exposure and HLA in healthy donors. The study ran its PCR with 60 Vbeta and 13 Jbeta primers. Method: immunoSEQ multiplex PCR; TCRdb's copy keeps in-frame clones and lacks some. This table has hundreds of thousands of clones, roughly 87% appearing once. The sequenced sample was PBMCs. The receptor source for this set is a man in his forties in good health and CMV-seropositive.

The chain's CDR3 is CASRGVHNEKLFF. CDR3 sequence (DNA): TGCGCCAGCAGAGGAGTACATAATGAAAAACTGTTTTTT. This chain connects TRBV5-1 to TRBJ1-4, with D unresolved. Germline V gene data show CDR1 as SGHRS and CDR2 as YFSETQ. V lost 5 bases and J lost 4, with 9 bases in between. The CDR3 covers 13 residues.

The V and J genes are TRBV18 and TRBJ2-1; 13 bases map to TRBD2. The CDR3 length is 16 residues. Germline V gene data show CDR1 as KGHSH and CDR2 as LQKENI. Trimming removed 6 bases from V and 5 bases from J; junction bases left unmatched: 7. For the CDR3, the DNA is TGTGCCAGCTCTCCTTCTGGACTAGCGGGGGACAATGAGCAGTTCTTC. Its translation is CASSPSGLAGDNEQFF.

CDR3 nucleotides: TGTGCCAGCAGCTTTGTCAGGGGGCAAGAGACCCAGTACTTC. Translation gives CASSFVRGQETQYF. The V gene is TRBV5-5, the J gene TRBJ2-5; 7 nucleotides match TRBD1. The CDR3 loop spans 14 amino acids. V shed 2 bases and J 2 bases; nucleotides not matched to a gene: 3. CDR1 SGHKS and CDR2 YYEKEE come from the germline V gene (reference sequence).

V gene TRBV9 combines with J gene TRBJ2-7; 13 positions agree with TRBD2. The ends lost 4 bases at V and 4 bases at J; junction bases unmatched: 2. Germline V gene sequence: CDR1 SGDLS, CDR2 YYNGEE. The CDR3 covers 14 residues. The CDR3 DNA is TGTGCCAGCAGCACACTAGCGGGAGGGTACGAGCAGTACTTC. This gives the protein CASSTLAGGYEQYF.

Of note for this clone: In the same sample, other DNA sequences code for this CDR3. The CDR3 coding sequence is TGTGCCAGTAGTATATTCGGGAGCAATCAGCCCCAGCATTTT. Protein product: CASSIFGSNQPQHF. The chain links TRBV19 to TRBJ1-5; D remains ambiguous. Between the trimmed V and J ends, which lost 2 bases and 1 base, there was a span of 6 bases. Germline V gene sequence: CDR1 LNHDA, CDR2 SQIVND (reference sequence). CDR3 length equals 14 residues.